This T cell receptor beta chain was found in a study of radiation and T cells in renal cell carcinoma. Time point of the sample: blood 4 weeks post-SBRT, at nephrectomy. Treatment: 15 Gy SBRT to primary tumor, nephrectomy 4 weeks later. Nephrectomy followed 15 Gy stereotactic body radiation by 4 weeks. Serial blood draws occurred at baseline and 2 and 4 weeks post-SBRT. This clone has only one observation. Its specificity is not known. Repertoires were generated with immunoSEQ multiplex PCR, while TCRdb's copy carries only in-frame clones and drops some. This table holds around 100,000 clones, 65% to 90% found once. Findings and caveats of the study: Pretreatment tumor biopsies were lacking, so baseline clonotypes are unknown. In blood, top tumor clones expanded by 2 weeks, shrinking by 4.

The CDR3 extends over 13 amino acids. The junction had 9 bases not matched to a gene; V was cut back by 4 bases and J by 6 bases. CDR1 and CDR2 from the germline V gene are SQVTM and ANQGSEA. Here the sequenced sample was blood, taken from a patient whose treatment included radiotherapy and nephrectomy. This receptor was obtained from a man aged 55 to 69 with renal cell carcinoma. The gene calls are TRBV29-1 and TRBJ2-7, with TRBD1 matching 7 bases. The CDR3 DNA reads TGCAGCGTTGGACAAGGGGGCGAGGGCGAGCAGTACTTC. Encoded protein: CSVGQGGEGEQYF.